This T cell receptor beta chain was profiled in a study of shared clonotypes between healthy human individuals. About the research overall: Per donor, CD8 memory used one plate, CD8 naive used two, CD4 memory used three and CD4 naive used three.

Only in-frame clones appear in the TCRdb table, and some are missing; sequencing was by immunoSEQ multiplex PCR. This sample yields approximately 100,000 clones, of which roughly two thirds are seen a single time; approximately 49% belongs to the top ten. Notes on this clone: What it binds is unknown.

Study-level findings and limits: Compared with memory subsets, naive subsets generally had larger estimated richness. Read depth was anticipated to influence clonotype sharing among donors.

This TCR derives from a young man in good health. The sample was memory CD8+ T cells sorted from blood. Documented subset: CD45RO+ cells pooled with CCR7-negative TemRA cells.

The CDR3 DNA follows: TGTGCCAGCAGTTCCCCTCTGGGTGGCTACACCTTC. The encoded protein is CASSSPLGGYTF. V and J are TRBV28 and TRBJ1-2, with D unresolved. Germline V gene lookup returns CDR1 MDHEN and CDR2 SYDVKM. The CDR3 sequence is 12 residues long. V was pared by 4 bases and J by 7 bases, with 10 bases between.